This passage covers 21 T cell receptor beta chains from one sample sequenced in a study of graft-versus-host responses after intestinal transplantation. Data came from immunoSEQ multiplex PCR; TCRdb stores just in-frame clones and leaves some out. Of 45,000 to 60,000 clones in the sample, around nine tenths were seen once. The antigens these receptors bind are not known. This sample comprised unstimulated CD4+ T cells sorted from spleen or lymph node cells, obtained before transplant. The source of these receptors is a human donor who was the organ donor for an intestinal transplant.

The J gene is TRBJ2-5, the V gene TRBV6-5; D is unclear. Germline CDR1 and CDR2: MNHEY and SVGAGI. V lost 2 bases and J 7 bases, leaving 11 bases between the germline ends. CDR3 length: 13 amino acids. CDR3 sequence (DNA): TGTGCCAGCAGTTACAGGGAATGGGCGACCCAGTACTTC. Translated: CASSYREWATQYF.

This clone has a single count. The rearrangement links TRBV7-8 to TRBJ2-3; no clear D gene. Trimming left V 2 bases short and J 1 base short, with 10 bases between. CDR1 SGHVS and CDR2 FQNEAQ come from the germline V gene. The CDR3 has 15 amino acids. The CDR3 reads CASSLRVGGTDTQYF. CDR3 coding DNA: TGTGCCAGCAGCTTAAGGGTGGGCGGCACAGATACGCAGTATTTT.

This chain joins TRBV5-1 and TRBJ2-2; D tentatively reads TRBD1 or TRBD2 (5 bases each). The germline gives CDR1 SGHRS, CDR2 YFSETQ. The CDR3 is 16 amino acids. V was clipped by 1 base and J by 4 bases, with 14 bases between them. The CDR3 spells CASSLTGGRGTGELFF. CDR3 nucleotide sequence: TGCGCCAGCAGCTTGACAGGAGGCCGGGGCACCGGGGAGCTGTTTTTT.

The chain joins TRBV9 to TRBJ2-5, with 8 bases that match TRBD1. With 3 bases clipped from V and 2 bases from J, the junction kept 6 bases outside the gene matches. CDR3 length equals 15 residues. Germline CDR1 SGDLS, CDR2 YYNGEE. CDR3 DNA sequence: TGTGCCAGCAGCGCCCAGGGGGCGAGTCAAGAGACCCAGTACTTC. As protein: CASSAQGASQETQYF.

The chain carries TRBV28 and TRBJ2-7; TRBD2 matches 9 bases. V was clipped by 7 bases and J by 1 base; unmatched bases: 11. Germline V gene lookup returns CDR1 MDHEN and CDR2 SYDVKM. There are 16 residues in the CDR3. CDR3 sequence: CASNSERLAGSYEQYF. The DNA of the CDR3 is TGTGCCAGCAACTCCGAGCGGCTAGCGGGATCCTACGAGCAGTACTTC.

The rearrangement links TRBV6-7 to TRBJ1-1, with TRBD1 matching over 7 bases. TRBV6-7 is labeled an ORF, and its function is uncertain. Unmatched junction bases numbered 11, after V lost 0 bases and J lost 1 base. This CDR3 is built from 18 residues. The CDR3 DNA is TGTGCCAGCAGTTACTCGAGGCAGGCAGGGGGGGGGAACACTGAAGCTTTCTTT. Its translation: CASSYSRQAGGGNTEAFF.

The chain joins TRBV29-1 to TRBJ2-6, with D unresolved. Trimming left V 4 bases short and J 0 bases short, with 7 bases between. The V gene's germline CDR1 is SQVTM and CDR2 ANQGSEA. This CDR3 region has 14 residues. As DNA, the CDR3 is TGCAGCGTTGGAGGTAGCTCTGGGGCCAACGTCCTGACTTTC. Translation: CSVGGSSGANVLTF.

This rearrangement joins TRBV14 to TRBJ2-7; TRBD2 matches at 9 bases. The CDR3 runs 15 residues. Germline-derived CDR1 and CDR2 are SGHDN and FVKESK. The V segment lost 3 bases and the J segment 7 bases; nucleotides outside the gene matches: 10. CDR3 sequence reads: CASSHQKAGGLEQYF. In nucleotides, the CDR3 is TGTGCCAGCAGCCACCAAAAAGCGGGAGGTCTTGAGCAGTACTTC.

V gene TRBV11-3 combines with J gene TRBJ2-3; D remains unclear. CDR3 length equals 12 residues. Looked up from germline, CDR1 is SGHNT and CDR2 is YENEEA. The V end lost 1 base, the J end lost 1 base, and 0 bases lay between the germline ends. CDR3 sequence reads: CASSLGTDTQYF. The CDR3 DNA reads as TGTGCCAGCAGCTTAGGCACAGATACGCAGTATTTT. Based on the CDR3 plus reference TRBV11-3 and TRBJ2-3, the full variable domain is EAGVVQSPRYKIIEKKQPVAFWCNPISGHNTLYWYLQNLGQGPELLIRYENEEAVDDSQLPKDRFSAERLKGVDSTLKIQPAELGDSAVYLCASSLGTDTQYFGPGTRLTVL.

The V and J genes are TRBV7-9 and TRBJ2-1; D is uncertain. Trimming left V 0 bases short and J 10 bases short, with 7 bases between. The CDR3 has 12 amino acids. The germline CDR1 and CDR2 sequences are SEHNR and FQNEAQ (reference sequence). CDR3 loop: CASSLAATEQFF. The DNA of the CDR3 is TGTGCCAGCAGCTTAGCGGCTACCGAGCAGTTCTTC.

The CDR3 nucleotides are TGTGCCAGCGTAACGGGACATCCCTACGAGCAGTACTTC. Its translation: CASVTGHPYEQYF. The chain has TRBV28 and TRBJ2-7, with D possibly being TRBD1 (6 bases). The V and J ends lost 8 bases and 2 bases respectively, with 13 bases between them. The CDR3 totals 13 residues. Germline CDR1 is MDHEN and CDR2 is SYDVKM. Using reference TRBV28 and TRBJ2-7 for the parts outside the CDR3, the full variable domain is DVKVTQSSRYLVKRTGEKVFLECVQDMDHENMFWYRQDPGLGLRLIYFSYDVKMKEKGDIPEGYSVSREKKERFSLILESASTNQTSMYLCASVTGHPYEQYFGPGTRLTVT.

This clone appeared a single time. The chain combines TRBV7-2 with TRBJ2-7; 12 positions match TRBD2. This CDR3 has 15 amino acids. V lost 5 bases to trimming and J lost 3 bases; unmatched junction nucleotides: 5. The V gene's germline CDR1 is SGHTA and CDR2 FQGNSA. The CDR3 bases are TGTGCCAGCAGCCCCCGACTAGCGGGAGTCTACGAGCAGTACTTC. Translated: CASSPRLAGVYEQYF.

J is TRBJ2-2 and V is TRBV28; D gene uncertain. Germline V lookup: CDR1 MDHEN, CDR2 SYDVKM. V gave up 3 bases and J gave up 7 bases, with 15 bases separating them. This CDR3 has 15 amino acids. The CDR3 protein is CASSFGNRRSGELFF. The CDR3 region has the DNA TGTGCCAGCAGTTTTGGGAACAGACGGAGCGGGGAGCTGTTTTTT.

CDR3 in amino acids: CASSLRTSNEQFF. The CDR3 DNA is TGTGCCAGCAGCTTAAGGACTAGCAACGAGCAGTTCTTC. The rearrangement links TRBV7-2 to TRBJ2-1; 8 nucleotides line up with TRBD2. CDR1 and CDR2 from the germline V gene are SGHTA and FQGNSA. V shed 2 bases and J 10 bases; nucleotides not matched to a gene: 4. The CDR3 runs to 13 residues.

This CDR3 is CATSSLAGGKANTGELFF. CDR3 sequence (DNA): TGTGCCACCAGCAGCTTAGCGGGAGGAAAAGCGAACACCGGGGAGCTGTTTTTT. The rearrangement links TRBV15 to TRBJ2-2, with TRBD2 identical over 10 bases. The CDR3 contains 18 residues. Germline V CDR1 and CDR2: LNHNV, YYDKDF (reference sequence). V gave up 3 bases and J gave up 0 bases; unmatched junction bases: 7.

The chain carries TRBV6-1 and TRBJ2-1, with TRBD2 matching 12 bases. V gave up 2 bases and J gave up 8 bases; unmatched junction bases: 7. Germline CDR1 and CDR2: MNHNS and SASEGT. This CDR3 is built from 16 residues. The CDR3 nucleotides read TGTGCCAGCAGTGAACTAGCGGGAGGGTTCCTCGATGAGCAGTTCTTC. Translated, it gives CASSELAGGFLDEQFF.

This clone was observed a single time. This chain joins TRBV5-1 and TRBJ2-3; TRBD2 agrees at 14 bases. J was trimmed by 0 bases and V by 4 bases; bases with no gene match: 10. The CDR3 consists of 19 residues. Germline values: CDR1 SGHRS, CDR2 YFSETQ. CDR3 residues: CASSQRLAGGSFSTDTQYF. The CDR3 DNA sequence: TGCGCCAGCAGCCAACGACTAGCGGGAGGGTCCTTTAGCACAGATACGCAGTATTTT.

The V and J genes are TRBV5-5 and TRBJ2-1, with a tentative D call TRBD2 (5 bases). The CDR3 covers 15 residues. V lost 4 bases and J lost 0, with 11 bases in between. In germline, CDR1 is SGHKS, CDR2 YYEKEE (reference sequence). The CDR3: CASSLAQSSYNEQFF. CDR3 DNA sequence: TGTGCCAGCAGCCTAGCCCAGAGCTCCTACAATGAGCAGTTCTTC.

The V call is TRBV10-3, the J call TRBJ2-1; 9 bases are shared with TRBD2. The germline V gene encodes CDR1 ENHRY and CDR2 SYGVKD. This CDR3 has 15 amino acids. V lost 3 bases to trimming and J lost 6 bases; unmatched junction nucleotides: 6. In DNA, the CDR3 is TGTGCCATCAGTGATACCGGGACTAGCAGCAATGAGCAGTTCTTC. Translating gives CAISDTGTSSNEQFF.

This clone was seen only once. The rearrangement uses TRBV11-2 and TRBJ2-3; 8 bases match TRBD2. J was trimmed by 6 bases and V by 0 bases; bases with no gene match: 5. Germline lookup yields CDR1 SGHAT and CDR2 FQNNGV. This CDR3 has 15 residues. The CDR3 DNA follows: TGTGCCAGCAGCTTAGATGCGGGAGGCCTGGATACGCAGTATTTT. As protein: CASSLDAGGLDTQYF.

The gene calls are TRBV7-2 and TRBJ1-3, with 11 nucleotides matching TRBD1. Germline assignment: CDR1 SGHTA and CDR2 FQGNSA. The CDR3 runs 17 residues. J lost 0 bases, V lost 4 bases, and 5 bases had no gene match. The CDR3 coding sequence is TGTGCCAGCAGCTGGACAGGGGGCCCCCTCTCTGGAAACACCATATATTTT. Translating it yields CASSWTGGPLSGNTIYF.